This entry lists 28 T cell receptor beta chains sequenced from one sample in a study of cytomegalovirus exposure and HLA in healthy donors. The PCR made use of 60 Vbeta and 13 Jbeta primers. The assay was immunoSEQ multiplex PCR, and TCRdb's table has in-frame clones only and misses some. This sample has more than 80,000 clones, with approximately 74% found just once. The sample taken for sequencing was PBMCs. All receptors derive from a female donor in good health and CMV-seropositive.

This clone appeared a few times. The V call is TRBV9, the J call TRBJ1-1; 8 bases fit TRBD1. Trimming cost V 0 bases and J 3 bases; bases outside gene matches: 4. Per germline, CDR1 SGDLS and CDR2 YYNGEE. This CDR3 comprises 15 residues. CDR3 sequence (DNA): TGTGCCAGCAGCGTAGGCGACAGGGGATACACTGAAGCTTTCTTT. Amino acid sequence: CASSVGDRGYTEAFF.

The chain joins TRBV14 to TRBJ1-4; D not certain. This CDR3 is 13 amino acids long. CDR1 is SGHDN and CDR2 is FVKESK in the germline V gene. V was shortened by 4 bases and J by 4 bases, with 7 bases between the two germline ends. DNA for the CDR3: TGTGCCAGCAGCCGCGCAATTAATGAAAAACTGTTTTTT. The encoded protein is CASSRAINEKLFF.

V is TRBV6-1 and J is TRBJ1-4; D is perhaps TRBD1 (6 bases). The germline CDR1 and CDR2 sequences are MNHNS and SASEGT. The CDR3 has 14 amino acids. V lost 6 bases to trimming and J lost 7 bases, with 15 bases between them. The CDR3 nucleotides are TGTGCCAGCAGCCGAGGCAGGGGTGGTGAAAAACTGTTTTTT. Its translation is CASSRGRGGEKLFF.

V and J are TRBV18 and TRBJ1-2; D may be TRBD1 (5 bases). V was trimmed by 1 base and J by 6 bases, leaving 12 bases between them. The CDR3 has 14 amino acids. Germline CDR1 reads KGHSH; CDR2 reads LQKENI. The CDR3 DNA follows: TGTGCCAGCTCACCACTAAGGGGCGCGGATGGCTACACCTTC. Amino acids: CASSPLRGADGYTF.

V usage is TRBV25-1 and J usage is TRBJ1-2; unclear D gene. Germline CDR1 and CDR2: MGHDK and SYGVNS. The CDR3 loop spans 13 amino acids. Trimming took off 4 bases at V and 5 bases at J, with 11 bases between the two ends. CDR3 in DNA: TGTGCCAGCAGTGTTGTCGTCGGGTATGGCTACACCTTC. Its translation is CASSVVVGYGYTF.

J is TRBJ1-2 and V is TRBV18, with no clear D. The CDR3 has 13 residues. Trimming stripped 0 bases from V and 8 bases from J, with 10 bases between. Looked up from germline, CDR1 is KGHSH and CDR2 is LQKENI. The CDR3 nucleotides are TGTGCCAGCTCACCACCGTATAGAGGGGGCTACACCTTC. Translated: CASSPPYRGGYTF.

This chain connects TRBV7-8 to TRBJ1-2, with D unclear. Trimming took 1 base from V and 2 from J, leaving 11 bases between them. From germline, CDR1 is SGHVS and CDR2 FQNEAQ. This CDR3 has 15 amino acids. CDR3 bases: TGTGCCAGCAGCTTAGTCGAGGGTTTGAACTATGGCTACACCTTC. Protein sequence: CASSLVEGLNYGYTF.

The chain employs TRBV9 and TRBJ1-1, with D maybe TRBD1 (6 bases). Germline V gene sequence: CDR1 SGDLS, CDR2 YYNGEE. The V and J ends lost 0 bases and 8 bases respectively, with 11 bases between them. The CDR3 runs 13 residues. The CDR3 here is CASSVVGGVEAFF. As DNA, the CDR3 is TGTGCCAGCAGCGTAGTAGGGGGTGTCGAAGCTTTCTTT.

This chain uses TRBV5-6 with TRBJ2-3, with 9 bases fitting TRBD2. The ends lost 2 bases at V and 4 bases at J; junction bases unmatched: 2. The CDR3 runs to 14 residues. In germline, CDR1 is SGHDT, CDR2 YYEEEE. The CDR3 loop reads CASSFGGGADTQYF. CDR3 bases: TGTGCCAGCAGCTTCGGCGGGGGGGCAGATACGCAGTATTTT.

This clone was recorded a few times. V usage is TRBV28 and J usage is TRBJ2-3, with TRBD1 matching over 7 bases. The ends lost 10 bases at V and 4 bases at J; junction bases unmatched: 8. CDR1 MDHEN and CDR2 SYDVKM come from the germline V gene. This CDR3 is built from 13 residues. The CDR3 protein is CAIQGPPADTQYF. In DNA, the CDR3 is TGTGCCATACAGGGGCCGCCCGCAGATACGCAGTATTTT.

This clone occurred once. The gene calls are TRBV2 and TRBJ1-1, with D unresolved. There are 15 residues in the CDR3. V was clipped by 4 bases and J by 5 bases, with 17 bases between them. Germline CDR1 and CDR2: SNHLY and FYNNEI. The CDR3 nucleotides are TGTGCCAGCAGTGTTACGGAGGGAGTTGGTACTGAAGCTTTCTTT. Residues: CASSVTEGVGTEAFF.

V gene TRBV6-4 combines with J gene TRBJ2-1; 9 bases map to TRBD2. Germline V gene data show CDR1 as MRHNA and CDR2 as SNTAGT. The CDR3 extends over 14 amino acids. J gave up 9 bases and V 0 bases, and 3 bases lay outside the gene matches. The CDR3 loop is CASSDSGTSSEQFF. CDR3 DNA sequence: TGTGCCAGCAGTGACTCCGGGACTAGCTCTGAGCAGTTCTTC.

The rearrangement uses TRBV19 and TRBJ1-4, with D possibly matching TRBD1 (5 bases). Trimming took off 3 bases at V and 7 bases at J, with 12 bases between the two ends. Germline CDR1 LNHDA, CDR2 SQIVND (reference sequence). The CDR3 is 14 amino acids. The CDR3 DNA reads TGTGCCAGTAGTATCACGGGGGTCGGTGAAAAACTGTTTTTT. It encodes CASSITGVGEKLFF.

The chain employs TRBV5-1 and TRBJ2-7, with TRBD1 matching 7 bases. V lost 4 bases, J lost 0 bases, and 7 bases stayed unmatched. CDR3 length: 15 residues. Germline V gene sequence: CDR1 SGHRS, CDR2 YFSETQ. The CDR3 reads CASSPLQGTSYEQYF. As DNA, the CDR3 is TGCGCCAGCAGCCCTCTACAGGGGACCTCCTACGAGCAGTACTTC.

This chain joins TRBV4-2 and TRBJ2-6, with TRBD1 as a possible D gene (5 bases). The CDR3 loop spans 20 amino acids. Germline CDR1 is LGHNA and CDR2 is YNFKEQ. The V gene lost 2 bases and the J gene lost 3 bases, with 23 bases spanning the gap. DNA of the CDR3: TGTGCCAGCAGCCAAACATCGCTAGGGGTTGCACGGTATGGGGCCAACGTCCTGACTTTC. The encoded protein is CASSQTSLGVARYGANVLTF.

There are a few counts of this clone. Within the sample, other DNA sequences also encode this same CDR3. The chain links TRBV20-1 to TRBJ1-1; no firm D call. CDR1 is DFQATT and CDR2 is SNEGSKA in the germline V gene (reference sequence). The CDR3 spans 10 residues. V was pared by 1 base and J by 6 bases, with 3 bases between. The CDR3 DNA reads TGCAGTGCTAGAGTAGCTGAAGCTTTCTTT. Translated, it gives CSARVAEAFF.

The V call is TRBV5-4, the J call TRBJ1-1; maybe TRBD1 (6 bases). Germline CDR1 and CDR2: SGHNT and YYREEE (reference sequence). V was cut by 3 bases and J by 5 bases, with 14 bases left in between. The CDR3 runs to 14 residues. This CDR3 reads CASSSSSQGTEAFF. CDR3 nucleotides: TGTGCCAGCAGCTCGTCGTCCCAGGGGACTGAAGCTTTCTTT.

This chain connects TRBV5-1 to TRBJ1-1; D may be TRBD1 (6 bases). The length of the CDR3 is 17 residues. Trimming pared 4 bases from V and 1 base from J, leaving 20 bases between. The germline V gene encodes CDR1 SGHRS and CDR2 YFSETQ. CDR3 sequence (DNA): TGCGCCAGCAGCGTCGCGCGGGGGCCGGGGGAGAACACTGAAGCTTTCTTT. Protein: CASSVARGPGENTEAFF.

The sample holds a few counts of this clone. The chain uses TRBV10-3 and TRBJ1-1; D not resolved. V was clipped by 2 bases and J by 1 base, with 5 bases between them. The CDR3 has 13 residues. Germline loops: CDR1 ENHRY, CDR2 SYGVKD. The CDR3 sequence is CAISEERNTEAFF. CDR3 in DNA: TGTGCCATCAGTGAGGAGAGGAACACTGAAGCTTTCTTT.

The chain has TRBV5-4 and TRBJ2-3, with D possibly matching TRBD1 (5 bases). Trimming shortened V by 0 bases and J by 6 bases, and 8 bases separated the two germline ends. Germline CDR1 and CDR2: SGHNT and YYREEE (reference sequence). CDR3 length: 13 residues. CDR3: CASSLAGADTQYF. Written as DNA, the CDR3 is TGTGCCAGCAGCTTGGCTGGGGCGGATACGCAGTATTTT.

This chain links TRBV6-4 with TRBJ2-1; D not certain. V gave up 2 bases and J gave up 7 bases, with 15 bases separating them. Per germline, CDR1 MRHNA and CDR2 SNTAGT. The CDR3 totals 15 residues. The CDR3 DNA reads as TGTGCCAGCAGTGACGCGATCGGAGAGGTGAATGAGCAGTTCTTC. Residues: CASSDAIGEVNEQFF.

CDR3 sequence (DNA): TGCGCCAGCAGCCAAGTCGACACCGACGAGCAGTACTTC. Residues: CASSQVDTDEQYF. The V call is TRBV4-3, the J call TRBJ2-7; D not resolved. Germline V gene data show CDR1 as LGHNA and CDR2 as YSLEER. The CDR3 sequence is 13 residues long. The germline V and J ends were trimmed by 1 base and 5 bases, with 9 bases remaining between them.

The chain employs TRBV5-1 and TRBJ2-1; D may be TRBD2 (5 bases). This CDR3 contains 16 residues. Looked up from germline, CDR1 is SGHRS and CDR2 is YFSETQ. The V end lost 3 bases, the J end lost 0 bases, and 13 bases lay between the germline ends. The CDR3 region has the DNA TGCGCCAGCAGCTATTTAGCGTCGAGCTCCTACAATGAGCAGTTCTTC. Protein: CASSYLASSSYNEQFF.

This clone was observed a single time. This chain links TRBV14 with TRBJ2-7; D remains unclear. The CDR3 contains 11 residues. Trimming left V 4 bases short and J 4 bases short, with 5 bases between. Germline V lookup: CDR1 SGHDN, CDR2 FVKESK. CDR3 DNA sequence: TGTGCCAGCAGCCCAGGTTACGAGCAGTACTTC. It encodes CASSPGYEQYF.

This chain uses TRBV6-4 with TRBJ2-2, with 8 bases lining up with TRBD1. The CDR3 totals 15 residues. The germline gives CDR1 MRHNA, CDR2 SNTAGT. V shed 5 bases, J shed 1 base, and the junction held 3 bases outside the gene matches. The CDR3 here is CASSPGTGNTGELFF. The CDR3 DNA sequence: TGTGCCAGCAGTCCCGGGACAGGGAACACCGGGGAGCTGTTTTTT.

CDR3 residues: CASSPGTVLTGELFF. The CDR3 DNA reads TGTGCCAGCAGCCCGGGGACAGTTTTGACCGGGGAGCTGTTTTTT. The chain recombines TRBV5-4 with TRBJ2-2; 7 bases match TRBD1. The CDR3 is made up of 15 amino acids. Trimming removed 4 bases from V and 5 bases from J; junction bases left unmatched: 8. From germline, CDR1 is SGHNT and CDR2 YYREEE (reference sequence). Full variable domain (missing parts from reference TRBV5-4 and TRBJ2-2): ETGVTQSPTHLIKTRGQQVTLRCSSQSGHNTVSWYQQALGQGPQFIFQYYREEENGRGNFPPRFSGLQFPNYSSELNVNALELDDSALYLCASSPGTVLTGELFFGEGSRLTVL.

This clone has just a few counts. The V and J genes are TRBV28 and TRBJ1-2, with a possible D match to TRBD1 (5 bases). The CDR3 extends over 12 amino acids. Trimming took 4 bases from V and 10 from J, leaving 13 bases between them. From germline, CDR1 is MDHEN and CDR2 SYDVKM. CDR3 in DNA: TGTGCCAGCAGTTCAGAAGGGGTAGTCTACACCTTC. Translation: CASSSEGVVYTF.

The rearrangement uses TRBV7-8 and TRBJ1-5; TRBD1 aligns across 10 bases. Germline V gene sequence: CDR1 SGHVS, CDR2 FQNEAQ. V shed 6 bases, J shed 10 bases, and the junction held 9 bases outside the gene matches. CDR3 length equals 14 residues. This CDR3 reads CASSFGQGVLPQHF. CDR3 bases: TGTGCCAGCAGTTTTGGACAGGGGGTCCTACCCCAGCATTTT.